Sequencing of this TCR beta chain was carried out in a study of human T cells and chemical hapten exposure. Study results and caveats: Given that the donors had alopecia, their immune response may differ from that seen in healthy people.

The sample's time point: pre-sensitization, week 0. As for treatment: therapeutic diphenylcyclopropenone sensitization with weekly scalp DPC. V lost 0 bases, J lost 8 bases, and 12 bases lay in between. The germline V gene encodes CDR1 SGHRS and CDR2 YFSETQ. CDR3 length equals 14 residues. Using its own MiXCR run on the RACE reads, TCRdb lists one record per CDR3 protein. This table holds about 89,000 distinct CDR3 sequences, about 10% found once. This clonotype has a handful of counts. The antigen is not known. This chain uses TRBV5-1 with TRBJ2-1, with D unresolved. The material sequenced was whole blood, taken in connection with sensitization to the hapten diphenylcyclopropenone (DPC). This TCR was recovered from a woman in her fifties or sixties with alopecia areata. Some clones in this sample may be carry-over from other donors' samples. In DNA form, the CDR3 reads TGCGCCAGCAGCTTGGATCCATCCGGCGATGAGCAGTTCTTC. Its translation: CASSLDPSGDEQFF.